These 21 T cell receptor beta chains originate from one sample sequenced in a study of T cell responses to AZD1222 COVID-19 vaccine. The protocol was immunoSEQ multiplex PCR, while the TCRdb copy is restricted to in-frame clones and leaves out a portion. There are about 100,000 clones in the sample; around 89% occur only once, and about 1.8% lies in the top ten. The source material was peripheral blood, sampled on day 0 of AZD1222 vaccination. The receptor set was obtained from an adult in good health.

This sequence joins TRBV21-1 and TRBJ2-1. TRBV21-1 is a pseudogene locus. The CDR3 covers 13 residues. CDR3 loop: CASSSSAPYEQFF. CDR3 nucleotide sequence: TGTGCCAGCAGCTCTTCCGCCCCATATGAGCAGTTCTTC.

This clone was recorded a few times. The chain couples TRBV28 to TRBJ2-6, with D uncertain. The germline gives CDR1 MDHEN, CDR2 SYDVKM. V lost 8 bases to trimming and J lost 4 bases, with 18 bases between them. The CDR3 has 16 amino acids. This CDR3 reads CASAQQKYPGANVLTF. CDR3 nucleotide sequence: TGTGCCAGCGCGCAACAGAAATATCCAGGGGCCAACGTCCTGACTTTC.

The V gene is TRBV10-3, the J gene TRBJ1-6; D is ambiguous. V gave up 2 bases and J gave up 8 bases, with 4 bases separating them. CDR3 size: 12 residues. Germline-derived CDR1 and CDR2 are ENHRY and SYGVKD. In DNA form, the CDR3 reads TGTGCCATCAGTGAGCCAGATTCACCCCTCCACTTT. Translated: CAISEPDSPLHF.

The CDR3 loop reads CASSVGRNYGYTF. CDR3 nucleotides: TGTGCCAGTAGTGTGGGCAGAAACTATGGCTACACCTTC. V and J are TRBV19 and TRBJ1-2, with D unclear. This CDR3 has 13 residues. Germline V gene data show CDR1 as LNHDA and CDR2 as SQIVND (reference sequence). Trimming left V 5 bases short and J 2 bases short, with 9 bases between.

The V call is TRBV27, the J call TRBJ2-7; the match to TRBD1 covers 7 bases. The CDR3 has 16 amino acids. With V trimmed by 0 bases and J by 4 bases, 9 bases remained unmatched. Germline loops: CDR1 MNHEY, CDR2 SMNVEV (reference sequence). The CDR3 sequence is CASSLSGQVRRYEQYF. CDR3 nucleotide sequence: TGTGCCAGCAGTTTATCCGGACAGGTTCGCCGGTACGAGCAGTACTTC.

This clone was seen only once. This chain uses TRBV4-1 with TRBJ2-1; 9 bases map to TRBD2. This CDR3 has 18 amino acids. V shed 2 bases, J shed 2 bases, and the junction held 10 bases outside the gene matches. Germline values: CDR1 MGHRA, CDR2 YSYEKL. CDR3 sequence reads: CASSQTEGAGGPYNEQFF. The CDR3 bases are TGCGCCAGCAGCCAAACCGAAGGGGCGGGAGGGCCCTACAATGAGCAGTTCTTC.

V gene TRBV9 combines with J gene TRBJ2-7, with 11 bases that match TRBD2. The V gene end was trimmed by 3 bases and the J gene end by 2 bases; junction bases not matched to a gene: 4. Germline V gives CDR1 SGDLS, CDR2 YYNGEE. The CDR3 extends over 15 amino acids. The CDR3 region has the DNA TGTGCCAGCAGCGGGGGGACTAGCGGAACCTACGAGCAGTACTTC. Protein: CASSGGTSGTYEQYF.

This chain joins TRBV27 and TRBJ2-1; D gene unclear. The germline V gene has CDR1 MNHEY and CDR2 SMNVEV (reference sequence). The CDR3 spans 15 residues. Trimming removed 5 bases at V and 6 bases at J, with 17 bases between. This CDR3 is CASSTYTIQANEQFF. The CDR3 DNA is TGTGCCAGCAGTACATACACGATCCAAGCCAATGAGCAGTTCTTC.

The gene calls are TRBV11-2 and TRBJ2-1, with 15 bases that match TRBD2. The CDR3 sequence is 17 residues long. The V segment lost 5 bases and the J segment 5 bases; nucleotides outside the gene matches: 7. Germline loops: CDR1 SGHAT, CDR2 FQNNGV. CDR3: CASSQWTSGRANNEQFF. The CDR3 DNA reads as TGTGCCAGCAGCCAGTGGACTAGCGGGAGGGCCAACAATGAGCAGTTCTTC. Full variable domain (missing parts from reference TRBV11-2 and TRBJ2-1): EAGVAQSPRYKIIEKRQSVAFWCNPISGHATLYWYQQILGQGPKLLIQFQNNGVVDDSQLPKDRFSAERLKGVDSTLKIQPAKLEDSAVYLCASSQWTSGRANNEQFFGPGTRLTVL.

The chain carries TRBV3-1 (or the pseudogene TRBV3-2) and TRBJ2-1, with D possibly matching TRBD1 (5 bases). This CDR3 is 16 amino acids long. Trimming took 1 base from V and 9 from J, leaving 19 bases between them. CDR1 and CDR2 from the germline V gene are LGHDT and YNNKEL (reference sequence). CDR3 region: CASSQGYRTHSTEQFF. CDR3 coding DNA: TGTGCCAGCAGCCAAGGATACAGGACCCACTCGACTGAGCAGTTCTTC.

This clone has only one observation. Here the CDR3 DNA reads TGTGCCAGCAGCCAATTTTCCTCCTACGAGCAGTACTTC. Translation gives CASSQFSSYEQYF. The chain combines TRBV3-1 (or the pseudogene TRBV3-2) with TRBJ2-7; D gene unclear. Trimming left V 2 bases short and J 0 bases short, with 5 bases between. Germline-derived CDR1 and CDR2 are LGHDT and YNNKEL (reference sequence). This CDR3 is 13 amino acids long.

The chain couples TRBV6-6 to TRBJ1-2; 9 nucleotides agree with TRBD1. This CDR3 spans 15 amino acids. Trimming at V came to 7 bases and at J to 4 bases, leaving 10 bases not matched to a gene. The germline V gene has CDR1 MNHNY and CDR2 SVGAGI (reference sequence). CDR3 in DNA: TGTGCCAGCACCCAAACGGGACAGGGACGCTATGGCTACACCTTC. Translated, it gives CASTQTGQGRYGYTF.

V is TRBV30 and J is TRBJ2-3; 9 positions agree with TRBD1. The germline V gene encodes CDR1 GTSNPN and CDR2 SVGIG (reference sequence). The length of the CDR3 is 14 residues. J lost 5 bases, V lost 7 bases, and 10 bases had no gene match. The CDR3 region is CASRTGGKQDTQYF. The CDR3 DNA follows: TGTGCCTCACGTACAGGGGGCAAGCAAGATACGCAGTATTTT.

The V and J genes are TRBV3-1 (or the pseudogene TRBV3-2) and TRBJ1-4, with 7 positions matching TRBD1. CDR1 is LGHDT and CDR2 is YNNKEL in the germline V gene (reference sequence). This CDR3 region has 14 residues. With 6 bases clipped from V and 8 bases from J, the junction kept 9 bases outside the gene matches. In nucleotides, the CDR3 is TGTGCCAGCAGGCACAGGGGAATTCGGGAAAAACTGTTTTTT. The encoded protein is CASRHRGIREKLFF.

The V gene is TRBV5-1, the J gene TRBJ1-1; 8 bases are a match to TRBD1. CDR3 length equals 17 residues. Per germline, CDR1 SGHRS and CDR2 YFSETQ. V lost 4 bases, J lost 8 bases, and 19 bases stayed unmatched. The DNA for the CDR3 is TGCGCCAGCAGCCCGGATGATGTAGGACAGGGAGGGCCGGAAGCTTTCTTT. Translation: CASSPDDVGQGGPEAFF.

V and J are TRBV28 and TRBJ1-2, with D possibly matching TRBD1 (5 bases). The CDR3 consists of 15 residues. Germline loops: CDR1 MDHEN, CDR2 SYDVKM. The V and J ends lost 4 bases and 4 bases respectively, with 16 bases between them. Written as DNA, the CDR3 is TGTGCCAGCAGTTCGGCAGAGGGGCCAGGCTATGGCTACACCTTC. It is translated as CASSSAEGPGYGYTF.

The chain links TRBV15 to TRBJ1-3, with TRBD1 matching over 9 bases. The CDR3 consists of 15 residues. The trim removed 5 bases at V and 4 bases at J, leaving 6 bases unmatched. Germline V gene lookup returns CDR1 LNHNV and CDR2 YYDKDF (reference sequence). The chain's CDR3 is CATSQMDRGGNTIYF. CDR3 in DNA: TGTGCCACCAGCCAAATGGACAGGGGCGGAAACACCATATATTTT.

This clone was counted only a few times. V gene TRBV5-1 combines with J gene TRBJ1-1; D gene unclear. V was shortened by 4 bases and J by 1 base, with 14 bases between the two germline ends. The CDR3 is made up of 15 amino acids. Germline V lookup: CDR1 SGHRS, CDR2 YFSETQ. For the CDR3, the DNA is TGCGCCAGCAGCAGTTCTGGAACCCCGAACACTGAAGCTTTCTTT. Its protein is CASSSSGTPNTEAFF. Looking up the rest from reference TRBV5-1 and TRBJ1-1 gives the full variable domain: KAGVTQTPRYLIKTRGQQVTLSCSPISGHRSVSWYQQTPGQGLQFLFEYFSETQRNKGNFPGRFSGRQFSNSRSEMNVSTLELGDSALYLCASSSSGTPNTEAFFGQGTRLTVV.

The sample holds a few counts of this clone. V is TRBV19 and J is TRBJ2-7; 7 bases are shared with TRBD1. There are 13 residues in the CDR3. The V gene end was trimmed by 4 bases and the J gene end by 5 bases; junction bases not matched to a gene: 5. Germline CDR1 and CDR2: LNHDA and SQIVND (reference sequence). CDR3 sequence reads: CASSSRQGDEQYF. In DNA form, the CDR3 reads TGTGCCAGTAGTAGTCGACAGGGCGACGAGCAGTACTTC.

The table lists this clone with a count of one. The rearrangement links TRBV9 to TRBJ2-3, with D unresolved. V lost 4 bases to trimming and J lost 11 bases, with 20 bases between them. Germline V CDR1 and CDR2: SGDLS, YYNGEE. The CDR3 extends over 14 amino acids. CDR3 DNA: TGTGCCAGCAGCACCCCCGGAGTAAGCCCTATGCAGTATTTT. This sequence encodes CASSTPGVSPMQYF.

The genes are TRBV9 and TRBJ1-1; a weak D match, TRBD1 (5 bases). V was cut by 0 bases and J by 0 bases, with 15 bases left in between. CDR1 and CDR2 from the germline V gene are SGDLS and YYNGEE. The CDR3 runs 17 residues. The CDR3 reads CASSVGGTGLMNTEAFF. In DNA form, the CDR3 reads TGTGCCAGCAGCGTAGGGGGCACTGGCTTAATGAACACTGAAGCTTTCTTT.